This passage covers 24 T cell receptor beta chains from one sample sequenced in a study of brain T cells in children with intractable seizures. Clones were sequenced by immunoSEQ multiplex PCR, and TCRdb holds only the in-frame ones, with some missing. This sample has approximately 330,000 clones, with 93% found just once. Specified time point: blood from clinic visit 5 months post-surgery; TSC patient then seizure free. The sample was peripheral blood, taken less than 6 months after surgery. These receptors were taken from a boy in the first two years of life with tuberous sclerosis and intractable seizures.

The V and J genes are TRBV28 and TRBJ2-3; a weak D match, TRBD1 (5 bases). This CDR3 is built from 12 residues. Germline V CDR1 and CDR2: MDHEN, SYDVKM. Trimming cost V 2 bases and J 11 bases, with 11 bases left between them. The CDR3 spells CASSLRGIKQYF. The CDR3 region has the DNA TGTGCCAGCAGTTTAAGGGGTATTAAGCAGTATTTT.

The chain's CDR3 is CASSLFGGADTEAFF. The CDR3 nucleotides are TGTGCCAGCAGCTTGTTCGGGGGCGCGGACACTGAAGCTTTCTTT. The V and J genes are TRBV5-6 and TRBJ1-1; possibly TRBD1 for D (6 bases). From germline, CDR1 is SGHDT and CDR2 YYEEEE. V lost 1 base to trimming and J lost 3 bases, with 13 bases between them. The length of the CDR3 is 15 residues.

CDR3 amino acids: CASSIGQALPNTDTQYF. CDR3 DNA sequence: TGTGCCAGTAGTATAGGTCAGGCTCTCCCGAACACAGATACGCAGTATTTT. The chain carries TRBV19 and TRBJ2-3; D call uncertain. Per germline, CDR1 LNHDA and CDR2 SQIVND (reference sequence). The CDR3 runs to 17 residues. V was cut by 1 base and J by 2 bases, with 16 bases left in between.

CDR3 amino acids: CASREREETQYF. In DNA form, the CDR3 reads TGTGCCAGCAGAGAAAGGGAAGAGACCCAGTACTTC. V and J are TRBV3-1 (or the pseudogene TRBV3-2) and TRBJ2-5, with no clear D. Germline assignment: CDR1 LGHDT and CDR2 YNNKEL (reference sequence). The CDR3 spans 12 residues. Between the trimmed V and J ends, which lost 6 bases and 3 bases, there was a span of 8 bases.

The CDR3 loop is CASSLSGSIYNEQFF. The DNA of the CDR3 is TGTGCCAGCAGCTTAAGCGGGAGCATCTACAATGAGCAGTTCTTC. V gene TRBV7-9 combines with J gene TRBJ2-1; 8 bases fit TRBD2. Germline CDR1 and CDR2: SEHNR and FQNEAQ (reference sequence). The trim removed 2 bases at V and 3 bases at J, leaving 3 bases unmatched. The CDR3 length is 15 residues.

This clone has just a few counts. The V call is TRBV6-6, the J call TRBJ2-7, with unresolved D. The CDR3 extends over 13 amino acids. Germline CDR1 and CDR2: MNHNY and SVGAGI (reference sequence). V lost 6 bases to trimming and J lost 0 bases, with 9 bases between them. The CDR3 DNA sequence: TGTGCCAGCAGCCAGATTAGCTCCTACGAGCAGTACTTC. Amino acid sequence: CASSQISSYEQYF.

In this sample, this clone turned up once. This sequence joins TRBV13 and TRBJ2-1, with D uncertain. This CDR3 comprises 14 residues. Trimming removed 5 bases from V and 7 bases from J, with 15 bases in between. CDR1 is PRHDT and CDR2 is FYEKMQ in the germline V gene (reference sequence). CDR3 loop: CASSPKMSPNEQFF. CDR3 DNA: TGTGCCAGCAGCCCCAAAATGTCCCCTAATGAGCAGTTCTTC. The whole variable domain, filled in from reference TRBV13 and TRBJ2-1, reads AAGVIQSPRHLIKEKRETATLKCYPIPRHDTVYWYQQGPGQDPQFLISFYEKMQSDKGSIPDRFSAQQFSDYHSELNMSSLELGDSALYFCASSPKMSPNEQFFGPGTRLTVL.

The genes are TRBV2 and TRBJ2-4; 9 bases are shared with TRBD2. Germline CDR1 SNHLY, CDR2 FYNNEI. The J segment lost 4 bases and the V segment lost 8 bases, leaving 6 bases of the junction unmatched. There are 14 residues in the CDR3. The DNA for the CDR3 is TGTGCCAGCCGAAGCGGGGGGTTGAAAAACATTCAGTACTTC. This codes for CASRSGGLKNIQYF.

The chain links TRBV19 to TRBJ1-1; 7 bases align to TRBD1. Germline V CDR1 and CDR2: LNHDA, SQIVND (reference sequence). Trimming at V came to 6 bases and at J to 1 base, leaving 5 bases not matched to a gene. The CDR3 is made up of 14 amino acids. This chain's CDR3 is CASRTYRGNTEAFF. In DNA form, the CDR3 reads TGTGCCAGTAGGACTTACAGGGGGAACACTGAAGCTTTCTTT.

The genes are TRBV4-1 and TRBJ1-2, with a weak D call TRBD1 (5 bases). Germline CDR1 is MGHRA and CDR2 is YSYEKL. V lost 1 base, J lost 1 base, and 10 bases lay in between. The CDR3 extends over 15 amino acids. The DNA for the CDR3 is TGCGCCAGCAGCCAAGGGACACCGGATAACTATGGCTACACCTTC. Protein sequence: CASSQGTPDNYGYTF.

The J gene is TRBJ1-5, the V gene TRBV19; D ambiguous. V shed 0 bases and J shed 0 bases, with 6 bases lying between them. Germline lookup yields CDR1 LNHDA and CDR2 SQIVND (reference sequence). There are 15 residues in the CDR3. The CDR3 protein is CASSIEHNSNQPQHF. DNA for the CDR3: TGTGCCAGTAGTATAGAGCACAATAGCAATCAGCCCCAGCATTTT.

The CDR3 sequence: CASSLTDRPANTGELFF. The CDR3 DNA reads as TGTGCCAGCAGCTTGACCGACAGGCCCGCGAACACCGGGGAGCTGTTTTTT. This rearrangement joins TRBV7-6 to TRBJ2-2; D might be TRBD1 (6 bases). The CDR3 has 17 amino acids. In germline, CDR1 is SGHVS, CDR2 FNYEAQ. V was cut by 3 bases and J by 0 bases, with 14 bases left in between.

The V call is TRBV4-1, the J call TRBJ2-1; 15 nucleotides match TRBD2. J was trimmed by 3 bases and V by 5 bases; bases with no gene match: 11. In germline, CDR1 is MGHRA, CDR2 YSYEKL. CDR3 length equals 19 residues. In nucleotides, the CDR3 is TGCGCCAGCAGCTCAAACCCCGGGACTAGCGGGGGGAACTACAATGAGCAGTTCTTC. Encoded protein: CASSSNPGTSGGNYNEQFF.

The chain recombines TRBV25-1 with TRBJ1-1; D may be TRBD1 (6 bases). V was clipped by 2 bases and J by 6 bases, with 22 bases between them. Germline CDR1 reads MGHDK; CDR2 reads SYGVNS. There are 17 residues in the CDR3. CDR3 DNA: TGTGCCAGCAGTGAACTACCACAGGGCCGGAGGGGGGCTGAAGCTTTCTTT. This translates into CASSELPQGRRGAEAFF.

The chain carries TRBV14 and TRBJ2-3, with no clear D. V was pared by 3 bases and J by 1 base, with 2 bases between. The CDR3 has 12 residues. Per germline, CDR1 SGHDN and CDR2 FVKESK. The CDR3 loop is CASSQGTDTQYF. In DNA form, the CDR3 reads TGTGCCAGCAGCCAGGGCACAGATACGCAGTATTTT.

The chain recombines TRBV29-1 with TRBJ2-3, with 14 bases matching TRBD2. V was clipped by 2 bases and J by 3 bases; unmatched bases: 7. This CDR3 region has 17 residues. The germline V gene encodes CDR1 SQVTM and CDR2 ANQGSEA. CDR3 nucleotides: TGCAGCGTTGAATGGGGACTAGCGGGAGAGGATACAGATACGCAGTATTTT. As protein: CSVEWGLAGEDTDTQYF.

V gene TRBV30 combines with J gene TRBJ2-1; D possibly matches TRBD1 or TRBD2 (6 bases each). Germline lookup yields CDR1 GTSNPN and CDR2 SVGIG (reference sequence). This CDR3 region has 12 residues. The CDR3 loop is CAIGGPKNEQFF. The DNA of the CDR3 is TGTGCTATAGGGGGGCCTAAAAATGAGCAGTTCTTC.

This sequence joins TRBV6-4 and TRBJ2-1, with 8 bases fitting TRBD2. The CDR3 is 16 residues long. CDR1 and CDR2 from the germline V gene are MRHNA and SNTAGT. V lost 2 bases to trimming and J lost 7 bases; unmatched junction nucleotides: 10. CDR3 region: CASSDGSGGLGNEQFF. CDR3 DNA sequence: TGTGCCAGCAGTGACGGATCGGGAGGGCTTGGGAATGAGCAGTTCTTC.

The chain links TRBV14 to TRBJ1-2; no firm D call. Germline lookup yields CDR1 SGHDN and CDR2 FVKESK. The CDR3 has 15 amino acids. Trimming took 2 bases from V and 8 from J, leaving 18 bases between them. CDR3 DNA sequence: TGTGCCAGCAGCCAACGTTACAGTTCCTCCTCCGGCTACACCTTC. Encoded protein: CASSQRYSSSSGYTF.

V and J are TRBV2 and TRBJ1-6, with D perhaps matching TRBD1 (5 bases). In germline, CDR1 is SNHLY, CDR2 FYNNEI. This CDR3 is 16 amino acids long. Trimming shortened V by 8 bases and J by 0 bases, and 14 bases separated the two germline ends. The CDR3 DNA reads as TGTGCCAGCCGGGGGACGTCGAGCTCCTATAATTCACCCCTCCACTTT. Amino acids: CASRGTSSSYNSPLHF.

A note on this clone: The junction departs from germline at one end; a sequencing error may be responsible. This chain links TRBV11-3 with TRBJ2-5; D not certain. The CDR3 has 13 amino acids. CDR1 and CDR2 from the germline V gene are SGHNT and YENEEA. The CDR3 reads CANSLDPGETQYF. CDR3 in DNA: TGTGCCAACAGCTTAGATCCCGGAGAGACCCAGTACTTC.

J is TRBJ2-5 and V is TRBV7-6, with D hard to call. CDR1 is SGHVS, CDR2 FNYEAQ, per germline. This CDR3 has 12 amino acids. Deletions cut 5 bases from V and 6 bases from J, with 10 bases between. The CDR3 reads CASSPIRQTQYF. The CDR3 region has the DNA TGTGCCAGCAGCCCCATTAGGCAGACCCAGTACTTC. The full variable domain, in which reference TRBV7-6 and TRBJ2-5 provide the parts outside the CDR3, is GAGVSQSPRYKVTKRGQDVALRCDPISGHVSLYWYRQALGQGPEFLTYFNYEAQQDKSGLPNDRFSAERPEGSISTLTIQRTEQRDSAMYRCASSPIRQTQYFGPGTRLLVL.

This clone was counted a single time. The chain employs TRBV13 and TRBJ2-2, with TRBD2 matching 7 bases. V lost 1 base, J lost 4 bases, and 6 bases stayed unmatched. The CDR3 sequence is 16 residues long. CDR1 is PRHDT and CDR2 is FYEKMQ in the germline V gene (reference sequence). The CDR3 sequence: CASSLDASGITGELFF. CDR3 bases: TGTGCCAGCAGCTTAGACGCTAGCGGAATCACCGGGGAGCTGTTTTTT.

The chain employs TRBV5-5 and TRBJ2-5, with D maybe TRBD1 (5 bases). The V and J ends lost 3 bases and 0 bases respectively, with 15 bases between them. The CDR3 runs to 16 residues. Germline V gene data show CDR1 as SGHKS and CDR2 as YYEKEE (reference sequence). The CDR3 DNA follows: TGTGCCAGCAGCTCTGGACATGCCGCGTACCAAGAGACCCAGTACTTC. Its translation: CASSSGHAAYQETQYF.